This TCR beta chain stems from a study of identical twins. Via MiXCR, TCRdb re-called the 5' RACE reads, giving one row per CDR3 protein. The sample has hundreds of thousands of distinct CDR3 sequences; 5.5% to 6.5% are singletons. Study findings and constraints: Insertions were fewer in abundant cord blood beta clonotypes, whereas memory repertoires showed none of this pattern.

J lost 2 bases, V lost 6 bases, and 6 bases had no gene match. The CDR3 has 14 residues. In this sample, this clonotype turned up many times. Its antigen is as yet unknown. The chain couples TRBV12-3 or TRBV12-4 to TRBJ2-7, with 8 nucleotides matching TRBD1. Sequenced: naive T cells sorted from blood. This clonotype was sampled from a man between 18 and 29 years old in good health. DNA of the CDR3: TGTGCCAGCAGAGAAGGACAGGGCCCCTACGAGCAGTACGTC. Protein: CASREGQGPYEQYV.